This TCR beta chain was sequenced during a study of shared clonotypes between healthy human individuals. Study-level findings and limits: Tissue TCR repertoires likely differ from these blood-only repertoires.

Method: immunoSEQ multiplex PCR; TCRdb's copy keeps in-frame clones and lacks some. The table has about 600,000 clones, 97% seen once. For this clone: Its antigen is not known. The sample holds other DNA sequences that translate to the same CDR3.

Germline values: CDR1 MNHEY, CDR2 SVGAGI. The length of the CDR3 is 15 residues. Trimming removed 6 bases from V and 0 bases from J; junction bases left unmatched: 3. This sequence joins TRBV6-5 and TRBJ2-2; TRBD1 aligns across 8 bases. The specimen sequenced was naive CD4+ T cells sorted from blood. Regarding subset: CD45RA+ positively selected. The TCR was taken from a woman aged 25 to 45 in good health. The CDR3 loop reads CASSSQGANTGELFF. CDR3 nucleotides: TGTGCCAGCAGCTCACAGGGGGCGAACACCGGGGAGCTGTTTTTT.